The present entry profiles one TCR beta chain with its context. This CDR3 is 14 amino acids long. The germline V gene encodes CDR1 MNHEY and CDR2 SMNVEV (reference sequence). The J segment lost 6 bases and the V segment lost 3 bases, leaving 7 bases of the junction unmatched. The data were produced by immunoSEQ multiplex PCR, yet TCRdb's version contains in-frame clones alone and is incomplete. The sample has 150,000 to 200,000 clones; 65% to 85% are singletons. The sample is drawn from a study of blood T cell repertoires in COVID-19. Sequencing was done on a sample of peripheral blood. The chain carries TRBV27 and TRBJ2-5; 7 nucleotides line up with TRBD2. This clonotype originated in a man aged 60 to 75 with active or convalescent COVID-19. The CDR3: CASSLPGRTQTQYF. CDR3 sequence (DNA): TGTGCCAGCAGTTTGCCCGGGAGGACGCAGACCCAGTACTTC.